The clone carrying this TCR beta chain was counted ten times or more. Antigen: not known. Amplification of TCR alpha and beta CDR3 regions from RNA used iRepertoire nested multiplex PCR. Tissue mRNA or PBMC total RNA, 100-400 ng, went into one-step reverse transcription and amplification. TCRdb recomputed calls from the multiplex PCR reads with MiXCR, one row per CDR3 protein. The sample lists around 190,000 distinct CDR3 sequences; 30% to 40% were seen once. This record comes from a study of glioma-infiltrating T cells. Broader study findings: Above-expected tissue-blood divergence occurred in all gliomas, most in low-grade ones. Tissue and blood shared very few CDR3 sequences.

The sample comprised glioma tissue, nonneoplastic brain tissue, or PBMCs (not recorded which). The sequence was obtained from a human donor with low-grade glioma or glioblastoma, undergoing nonglioma brain surgery, or in good health (not recorded which).

CDR3 loop: CSASAIVEAFF. The CDR3 DNA follows: TGCAGTGCTTCCGCAATCGTCGAAGCTTTCTTT. The chain carries TRBV20-1 and TRBJ1-1; the D is unclear. The V gene lost 5 bases and the J gene lost 8 bases, with 12 bases spanning the gap. Germline V gene data show CDR1 as DFQATT and CDR2 as SNEGSKA (reference sequence). This CDR3 contains 11 residues.